This TCR beta chain emerged from a study of blood T cell repertoires in COVID-19. About the research overall: The study drew acute and convalescent COVID-19 samples from the United States, Italy and Spain. PBMCs, B-cell-depleted T cells, or T cells were the source of the cDNA or gDNA that made up the material.

The V gene's germline CDR1 is MNHEY and CDR2 SMNVEV (reference sequence). CDR3 length: 17 amino acids. V gave up 5 bases and J gave up 5 bases; unmatched junction bases: 13. Per the original data handling: Amplified reference gene primers provided the basis for estimating nucleated cell counts. This table comes from immunoSEQ multiplex PCR, and its TCRdb copy is limited to in-frame clones, with some not included. V, J and clone size were drawn from that table, and D and trimming were deduced from the DNA. Here the sample spans some 66,000 clones, roughly nine tenths being singletons. The origin of this receptor is a human donor in a cohort sampled during active COVID-19. The chain couples TRBV27 to TRBJ2-3, with 10 nucleotides matching TRBD1. The specimen was peripheral blood. The CDR3 region is CASSAESGTGAIDTQYF. In DNA, the CDR3 is TGTGCCAGCAGTGCCGAATCCGGGACAGGGGCCATAGATACGCAGTATTTT.